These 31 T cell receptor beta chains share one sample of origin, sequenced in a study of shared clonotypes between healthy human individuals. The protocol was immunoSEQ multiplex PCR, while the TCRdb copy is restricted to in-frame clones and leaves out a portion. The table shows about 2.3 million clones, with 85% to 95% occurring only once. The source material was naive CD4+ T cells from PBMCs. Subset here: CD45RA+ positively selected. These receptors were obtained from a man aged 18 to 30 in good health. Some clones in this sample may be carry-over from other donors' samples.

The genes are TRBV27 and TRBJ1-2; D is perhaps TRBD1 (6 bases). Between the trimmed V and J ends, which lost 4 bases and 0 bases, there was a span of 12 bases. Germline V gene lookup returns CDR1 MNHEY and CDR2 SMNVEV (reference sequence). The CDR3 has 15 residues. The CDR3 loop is CASSSKTGPNYGYTF. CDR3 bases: TGTGCCAGCAGTTCGAAGACAGGCCCTAACTATGGCTACACCTTC.

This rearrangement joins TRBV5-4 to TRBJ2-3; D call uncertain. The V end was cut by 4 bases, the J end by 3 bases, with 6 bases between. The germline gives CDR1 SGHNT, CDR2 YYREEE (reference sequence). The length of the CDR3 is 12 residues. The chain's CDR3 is CASSRATDTQYF. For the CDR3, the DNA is TGTGCCAGCAGCAGGGCGACAGATACGCAGTATTTT.

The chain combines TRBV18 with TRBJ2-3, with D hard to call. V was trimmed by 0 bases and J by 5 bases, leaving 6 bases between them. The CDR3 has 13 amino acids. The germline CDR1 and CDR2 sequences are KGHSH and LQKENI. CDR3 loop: CASSPPIRDTQYF. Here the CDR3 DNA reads TGTGCCAGCTCACCACCGATCCGAGATACGCAGTATTTT.

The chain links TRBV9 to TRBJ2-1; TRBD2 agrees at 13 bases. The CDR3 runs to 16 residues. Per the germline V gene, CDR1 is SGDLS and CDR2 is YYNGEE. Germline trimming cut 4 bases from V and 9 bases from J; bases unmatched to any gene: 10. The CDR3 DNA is TGTGCCAGCAGCCCGCGACTAGCGGGGGGCCGTGGTGAGCAGTTCTTC. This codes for CASSPRLAGGRGEQFF.

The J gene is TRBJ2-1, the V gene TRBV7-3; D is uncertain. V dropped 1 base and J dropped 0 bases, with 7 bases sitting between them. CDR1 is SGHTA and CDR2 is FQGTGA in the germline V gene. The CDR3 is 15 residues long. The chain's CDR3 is CASSLIDSSYNEQFF. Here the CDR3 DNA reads TGTGCCAGCAGCTTAATTGATAGCTCCTACAATGAGCAGTTCTTC.

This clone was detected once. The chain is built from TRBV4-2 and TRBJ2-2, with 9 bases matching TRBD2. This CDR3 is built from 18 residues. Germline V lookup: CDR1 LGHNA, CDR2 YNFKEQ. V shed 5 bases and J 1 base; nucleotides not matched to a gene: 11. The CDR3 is CASSLPSGRPENTGELFF. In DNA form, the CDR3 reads TGTGCCAGCAGCTTACCCAGCGGGAGGCCTGAGAACACCGGGGAGCTGTTTTTT.

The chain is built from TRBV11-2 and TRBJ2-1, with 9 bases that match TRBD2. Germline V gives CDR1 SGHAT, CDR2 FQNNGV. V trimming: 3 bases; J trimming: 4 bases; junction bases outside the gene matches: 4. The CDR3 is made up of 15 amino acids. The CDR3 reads CASSFRLAVYNEQFF. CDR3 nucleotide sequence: TGTGCCAGCAGCTTCAGACTAGCGGTTTACAATGAGCAGTTCTTC.

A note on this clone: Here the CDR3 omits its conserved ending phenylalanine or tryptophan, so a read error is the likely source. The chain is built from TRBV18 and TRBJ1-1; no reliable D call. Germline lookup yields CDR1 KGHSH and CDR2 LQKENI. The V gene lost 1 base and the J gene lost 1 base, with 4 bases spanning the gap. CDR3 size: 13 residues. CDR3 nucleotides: TGTGCCAGCTCACCACGCGCGAACACTGAAGCTTTCCTT. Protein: CASSPRANTEAFL.

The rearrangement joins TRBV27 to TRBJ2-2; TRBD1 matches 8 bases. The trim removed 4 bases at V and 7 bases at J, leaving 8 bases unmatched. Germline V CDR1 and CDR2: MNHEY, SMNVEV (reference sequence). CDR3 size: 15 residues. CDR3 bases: TGTGCCAGCAGTTCCGGACAGGGAAGGAGCGGGGAGCTGTTTTTT. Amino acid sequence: CASSSGQGRSGELFF.

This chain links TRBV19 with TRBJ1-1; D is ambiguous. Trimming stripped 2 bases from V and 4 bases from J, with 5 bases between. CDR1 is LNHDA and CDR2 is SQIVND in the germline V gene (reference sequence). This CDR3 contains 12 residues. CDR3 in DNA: TGTGCCAGTAGTATACAGAGCACTGAAGCTTTCTTT. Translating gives CASSIQSTEAFF.

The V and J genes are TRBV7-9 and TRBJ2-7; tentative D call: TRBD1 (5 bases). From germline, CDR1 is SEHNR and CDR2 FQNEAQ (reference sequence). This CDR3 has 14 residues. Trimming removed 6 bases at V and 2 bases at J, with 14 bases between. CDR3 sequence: CASSLAGYPYEQYF. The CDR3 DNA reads TGTGCCAGCAGTCTCGCAGGGTATCCCTACGAGCAGTACTTC.

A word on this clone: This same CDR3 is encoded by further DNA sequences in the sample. CDR3 loop: CASSYPGGYNEQFF. CDR3 in DNA: TGTGCCAGCAGTTACCCGGGGGGTTACAATGAGCAGTTCTTC. J is TRBJ2-1 and V is TRBV6-5, with 7 nucleotides matching TRBD2. The CDR3 loop spans 14 amino acids. Germline trimming cut 2 bases from V and 4 bases from J; bases unmatched to any gene: 2. Germline loops: CDR1 MNHEY, CDR2 SVGAGI.

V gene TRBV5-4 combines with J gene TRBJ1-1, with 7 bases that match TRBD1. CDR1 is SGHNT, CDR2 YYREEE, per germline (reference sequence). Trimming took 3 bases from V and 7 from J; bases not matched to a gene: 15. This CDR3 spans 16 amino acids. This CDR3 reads CASSSPREGAPYEAFF. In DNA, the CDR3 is TGTGCCAGCAGCTCCCCGCGGGAGGGGGCCCCATATGAAGCTTTCTTT.

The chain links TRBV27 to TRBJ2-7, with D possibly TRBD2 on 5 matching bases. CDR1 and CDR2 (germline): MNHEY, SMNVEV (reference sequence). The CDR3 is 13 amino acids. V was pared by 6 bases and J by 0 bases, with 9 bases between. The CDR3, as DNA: TGTGCCAGCAGCCAAGCGGACTCCTACGAGCAGTACTTC. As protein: CASSQADSYEQYF.

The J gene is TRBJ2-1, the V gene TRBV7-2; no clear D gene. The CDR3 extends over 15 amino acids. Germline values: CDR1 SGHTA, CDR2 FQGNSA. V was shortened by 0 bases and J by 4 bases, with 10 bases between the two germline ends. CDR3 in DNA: TGTGCCAGCAGCTTAGCGTTCCCTATTTACAATGAGCAGTTCTTC. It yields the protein CASSLAFPIYNEQFF.

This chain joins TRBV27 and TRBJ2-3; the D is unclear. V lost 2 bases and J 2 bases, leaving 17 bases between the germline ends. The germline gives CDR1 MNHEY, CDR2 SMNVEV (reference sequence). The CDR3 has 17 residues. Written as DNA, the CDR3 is TGTGCCAGCAGTTTAGTTGGTAGGGTAGTGCCCACAGATACGCAGTATTTT. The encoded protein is CASSLVGRVVPTDTQYF.

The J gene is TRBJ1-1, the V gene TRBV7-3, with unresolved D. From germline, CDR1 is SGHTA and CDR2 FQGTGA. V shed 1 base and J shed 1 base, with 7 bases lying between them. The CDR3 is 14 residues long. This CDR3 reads CASSLIGQNTEAFF. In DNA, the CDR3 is TGTGCCAGCAGCTTAATTGGTCAGAACACTGAAGCTTTCTTT.

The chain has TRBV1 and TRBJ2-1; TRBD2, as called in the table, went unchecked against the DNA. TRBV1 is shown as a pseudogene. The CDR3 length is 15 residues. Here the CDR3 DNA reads TGCACCAGCAGCCAAGAAAAGGTGGGGGAGGTTGAGCAGTTCTTC. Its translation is CTSSQEKVGEVEQFF.

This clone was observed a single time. CDR3 coding DNA: TGTGCCAGCAGCTTAGACTCGCCAGGCGAGCAGTACTTC. It specifies CASSLDSPGEQYF. The chain uses TRBV5-4 and TRBJ2-7; D gene unclear. There are 13 residues in the CDR3. Trimming removed 2 bases at V and 6 bases at J, with 12 bases between. CDR1 SGHNT and CDR2 YYREEE come from the germline V gene (reference sequence).

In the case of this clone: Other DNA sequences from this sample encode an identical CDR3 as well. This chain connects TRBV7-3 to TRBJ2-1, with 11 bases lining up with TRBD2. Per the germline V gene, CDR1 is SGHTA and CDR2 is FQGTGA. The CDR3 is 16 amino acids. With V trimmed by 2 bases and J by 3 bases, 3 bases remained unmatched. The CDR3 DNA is TGTGCCAGCAGCTTATTTGGGACTAGCGGCTACAATGAGCAGTTCTTC. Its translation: CASSLFGTSGYNEQFF.

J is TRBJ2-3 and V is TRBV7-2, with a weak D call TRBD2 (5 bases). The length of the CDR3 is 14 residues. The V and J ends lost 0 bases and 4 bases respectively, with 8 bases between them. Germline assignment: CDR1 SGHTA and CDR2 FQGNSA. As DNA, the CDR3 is TGTGCCAGCAGCTTAGCCCCGGGGTCAGATACGCAGTATTTT. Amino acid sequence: CASSLAPGSDTQYF.

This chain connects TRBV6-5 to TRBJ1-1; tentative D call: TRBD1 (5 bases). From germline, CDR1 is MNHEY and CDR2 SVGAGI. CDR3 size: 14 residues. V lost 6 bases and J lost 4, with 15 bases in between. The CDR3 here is CASRVGDTGTEAFF. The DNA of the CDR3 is TGTGCCAGCAGGGTAGGGGATACGGGCACTGAAGCTTTCTTT.

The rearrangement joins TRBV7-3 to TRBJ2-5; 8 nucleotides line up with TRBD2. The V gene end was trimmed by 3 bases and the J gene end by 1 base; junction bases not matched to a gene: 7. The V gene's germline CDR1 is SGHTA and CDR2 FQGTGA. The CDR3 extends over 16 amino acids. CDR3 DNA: TGTGCCAGCAGCTTTAGCGGGACAACCCCCCAAGAGACCCAGTACTTC. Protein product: CASSFSGTTPQETQYF.

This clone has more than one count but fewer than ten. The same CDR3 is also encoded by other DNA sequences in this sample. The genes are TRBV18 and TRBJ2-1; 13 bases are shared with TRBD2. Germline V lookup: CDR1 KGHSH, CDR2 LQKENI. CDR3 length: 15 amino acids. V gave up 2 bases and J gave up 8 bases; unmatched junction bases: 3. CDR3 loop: CASSPGLAGVDEQFF. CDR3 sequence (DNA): TGTGCCAGCTCACCAGGACTAGCGGGAGTAGATGAGCAGTTCTTC.

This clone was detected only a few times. The CDR3 sequence: CASSVGAGMYQETQYF. CDR3 nucleotide sequence: TGTGCCAGCAGCGTAGGTGCAGGGATGTACCAAGAGACCCAGTACTTC. This chain joins TRBV9 and TRBJ2-5; D may be TRBD1 (5 bases). The germline gives CDR1 SGDLS, CDR2 YYNGEE. This CDR3 has 16 amino acids. V was clipped by 0 bases and J by 0 bases, with 12 bases between them.

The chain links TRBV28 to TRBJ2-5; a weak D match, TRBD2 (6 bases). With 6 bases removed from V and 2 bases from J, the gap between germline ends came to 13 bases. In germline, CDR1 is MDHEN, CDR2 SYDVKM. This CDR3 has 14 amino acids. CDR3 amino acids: CASRVGGLQETQYF. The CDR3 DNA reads TGTGCCAGCAGGGTTGGGGGGTTACAAGAGACCCAGTACTTC.

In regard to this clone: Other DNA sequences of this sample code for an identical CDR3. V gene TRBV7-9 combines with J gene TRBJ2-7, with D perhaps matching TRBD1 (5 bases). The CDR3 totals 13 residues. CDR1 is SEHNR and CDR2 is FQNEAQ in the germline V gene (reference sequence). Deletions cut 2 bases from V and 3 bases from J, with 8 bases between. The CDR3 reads CASSLLQGYEQYF. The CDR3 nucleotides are TGTGCCAGCAGCTTATTGCAGGGCTACGAGCAGTACTTC.

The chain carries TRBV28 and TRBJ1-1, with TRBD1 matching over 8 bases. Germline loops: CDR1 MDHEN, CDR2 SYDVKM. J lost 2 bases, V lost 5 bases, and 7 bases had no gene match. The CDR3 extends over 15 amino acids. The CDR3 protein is CASSITQGANTEAFF. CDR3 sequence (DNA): TGTGCCAGCAGTATAACCCAGGGGGCCAACACTGAAGCTTTCTTT.

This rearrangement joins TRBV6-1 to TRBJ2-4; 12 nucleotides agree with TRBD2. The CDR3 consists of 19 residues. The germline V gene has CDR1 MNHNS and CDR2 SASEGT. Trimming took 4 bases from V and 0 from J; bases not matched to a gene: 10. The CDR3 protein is CASSGYGTSGQLAKNIQYF. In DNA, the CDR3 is TGTGCCAGCAGTGGGTACGGGACTAGCGGGCAACTAGCCAAAAACATTCAGTACTTC.

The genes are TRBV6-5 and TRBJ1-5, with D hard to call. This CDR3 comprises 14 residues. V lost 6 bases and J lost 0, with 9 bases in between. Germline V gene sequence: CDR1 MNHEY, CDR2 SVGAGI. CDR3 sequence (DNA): TGTGCCAGCAGCCCCGCCGGTAGCAATCAGCCCCAGCATTTT. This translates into CASSPAGSNQPQHF.

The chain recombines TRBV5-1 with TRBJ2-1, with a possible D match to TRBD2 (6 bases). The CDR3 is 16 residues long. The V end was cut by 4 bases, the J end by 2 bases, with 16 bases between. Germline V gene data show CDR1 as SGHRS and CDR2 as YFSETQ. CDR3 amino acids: CASSPVYSGTYNEQFF. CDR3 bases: TGCGCCAGCAGCCCCGTGTATAGCGGAACCTACAATGAGCAGTTCTTC.